Presented here are 18 T cell receptor beta chains from one specimen sequenced in a study of blood T cell repertoires in COVID-19. Measured with immunoSEQ multiplex PCR; TCRdb has only the in-frame clones, and not every one. The table lists 100,000 or so clones, less than 90% of them singletons. Sequenced: peripheral blood. All receptors come from a man aged 50 to 59 with acute or convalescent COVID-19.

This clone was recorded a few times. The chain carries TRBV7-9 and TRBJ2-3; D perhaps matches TRBD1 (6 bases). This CDR3 comprises 13 residues. In germline, CDR1 is SEHNR, CDR2 FQNEAQ (reference sequence). V was cut by 2 bases and J by 3 bases, with 6 bases left in between. CDR3 nucleotide sequence: TGTGCCAGCAGCTTACAGGGGACAGATACGCAGTATTTT. Its translation: CASSLQGTDTQYF.

The V call is TRBV7-9, the J call TRBJ2-7; 7 nucleotides align to TRBD1. Germline loops: CDR1 SEHNR, CDR2 FQNEAQ (reference sequence). Trimming at V came to 5 bases and at J to 0 bases, leaving 7 bases not matched to a gene. This CDR3 spans 15 amino acids. CDR3 sequence reads: CASSLLRDSSYEQYF. In nucleotides, the CDR3 is TGTGCCAGCAGCCTTCTCCGGGACAGCTCCTACGAGCAGTACTTC.

The chain has TRBV6-5 and TRBJ1-2; 10 nucleotides line up with TRBD1. There are 14 residues in the CDR3. V shed 2 bases and J 6 bases; nucleotides not matched to a gene: 3. In germline, CDR1 is MNHEY, CDR2 SVGAGI. DNA for the CDR3: TGTGCCAGCAGTTACCAGACAGGGGGCAATGGCTACACCTTC. Protein product: CASSYQTGGNGYTF.

The rearrangement links TRBV18 to TRBJ2-2; a possible D gene is TRBD2 (6 bases). Trimming removed 2 bases at V and 0 bases at J, with 10 bases between. There are 16 residues in the CDR3. Germline loops: CDR1 KGHSH, CDR2 LQKENI. CDR3 nucleotide sequence: TGTGCCAGCTCACCAAAGCGGGCCCCGAACACCGGGGAGCTGTTTTTT. It yields the protein CASSPKRAPNTGELFF. The complete variable domain, with remaining parts taken from reference TRBV18 and TRBJ2-2, reads NAGVMQNPRHLVRRRGQEARLRCSPMKGHSHVYWYRQLPEEGLKFMVYLQKENIIDESGMPKERFSAEFPKEGPSILRIQQVVRGDSAAYFCASSPKRAPNTGELFFGEGSRLTVL.

This chain joins TRBV7-9 and TRBJ2-3, with TRBD1 matching over 8 bases. CDR3 length: 15 residues. Germline V CDR1 and CDR2: SEHNR, FQNEAQ (reference sequence). V dropped 5 bases and J dropped 7; count of bases not matched to a gene: 11. The CDR3 DNA follows: TGTGCCAGCAGCCCCCCAGCAGGGGGCTTGTATACGCAGTATTTT. Residues: CASSPPAGGLYTQYF.

The chain carries TRBV11-2 and TRBJ2-2; maybe TRBD1 (6 bases). Germline assignment: CDR1 SGHAT and CDR2 FQNNGV. V was clipped by 0 bases and J by 4 bases, with 15 bases between them. This CDR3 region has 17 residues. CDR3 region: CASSLDLGTGPTGELFF. CDR3 in DNA: TGTGCCAGCAGCTTAGACCTTGGAACAGGGCCCACCGGGGAGCTGTTTTTT.

The V and J genes are TRBV18 and TRBJ2-3; weak D call: TRBD2 (5 bases). V was trimmed by 6 bases and J by 4 bases, leaving 11 bases between them. Germline CDR1 KGHSH, CDR2 LQKENI. This CDR3 spans 13 amino acids. CDR3 DNA sequence: TGTGCCAGCTCCCAGCGGCCCGCAGATACGCAGTATTTT. It specifies CASSQRPADTQYF.

The chain uses TRBV10-3 and TRBJ1-2, with D possibly being TRBD1 (6 bases). Germline assignment: CDR1 ENHRY and CDR2 SYGVKD. V lost 2 bases and J lost 4, with 14 bases in between. The CDR3 loop spans 15 amino acids. The CDR3 spells CAISETLQGSYGYTF. CDR3 DNA sequence: TGTGCCATCAGTGAGACTTTACAGGGATCCTATGGCTACACCTTC.

The CDR3 is CASSQALGLPYEQYF. CDR3 DNA: TGTGCCAGCAGCCAAGCACTCGGACTACCCTACGAGCAGTACTTC. This sequence joins TRBV4-2 and TRBJ2-7; possible D gene TRBD2, 6 bases. This CDR3 comprises 15 residues. Germline V gives CDR1 LGHNA, CDR2 YNFKEQ. Trimming took off 1 base at V and 2 bases at J, with 12 bases between the two ends.

This clone was detected a few times. The chain recombines TRBV27 with TRBJ2-7; 7 nucleotides line up with TRBD2. In germline, CDR1 is MNHEY, CDR2 SMNVEV (reference sequence). This CDR3 region has 13 residues. Germline trimming cut 3 bases from V and 4 bases from J; bases unmatched to any gene: 3. This chain's CDR3 is CASSFGGGYEQYF. CDR3 coding DNA: TGTGCCAGCAGTTTCGGCGGGGGATACGAGCAGTACTTC.

The chain joins TRBV7-2 to TRBJ1-2; D remains ambiguous. CDR3 length: 10 amino acids. Per the germline V gene, CDR1 is SGHTA and CDR2 is FQGNSA. V was pared by 4 bases and J by 7 bases, with 4 bases between. The CDR3 DNA follows: TGTGCCAGCAGCTGGCCTGGCTACACCTTC. Translated: CASSWPGYTF.

This clone was counted once. The chain uses TRBV25-1 and TRBJ1-4, with TRBD1 matching over 8 bases. Germline lookup yields CDR1 MGHDK and CDR2 SYGVNS. V lost 5 bases, J lost 10 bases, and 9 bases stayed unmatched. The CDR3 is 14 residues long. CDR3 loop: CASSPGRGRGKLFF. The CDR3 DNA sequence: TGTGCCAGCAGTCCTGGCAGGGGGCGAGGAAAACTGTTTTTT.

The chain carries TRBV10-1 and TRBJ2-2; D gene unclear. Germline loops: CDR1 WNHNN, CDR2 SYGVQD (reference sequence). The CDR3 covers 16 residues. Deletions cut 2 bases from V and 8 bases from J, with 18 bases between. CDR3 region: CASSEDGSLLSGELFF. The CDR3 DNA sequence: TGCGCCAGCAGTGAGGACGGGTCCCTGTTATCAGGGGAGCTGTTTTTT.

The chain links TRBV5-4 to TRBJ2-5; possibly TRBD2 for D (7 bases). The CDR3 is 14 amino acids. The V and J ends lost 2 bases and 5 bases respectively, with 13 bases between them. The V gene's germline CDR1 is SGHNT and CDR2 YYREEE (reference sequence). The CDR3 coding sequence is TGTGCCAGCAGCTTTACGGGGGGCGAGGAGACCCAGTACTTC. This codes for CASSFTGGEETQYF.

This clone was seen only a few times. The chain couples TRBV28 to TRBJ1-6; D gene unclear. The germline V gene has CDR1 MDHEN and CDR2 SYDVKM. The CDR3 is made up of 15 amino acids. V lost 5 bases, J lost 7 bases, and 15 bases lay in between. The chain's CDR3 is CASSSRWVGNSPLHF. CDR3 DNA sequence: TGTGCCAGCAGTAGCAGGTGGGTGGGCAATTCACCCCTCCACTTT.

This chain uses TRBV18 with TRBJ2-7; possibly TRBD1 for D (6 bases). V was trimmed by 2 bases and J by 5 bases, leaving 16 bases between them. The CDR3 is 15 residues long. CDR1 is KGHSH and CDR2 is LQKENI in the germline V gene. The CDR3 DNA is TGTGCCAGCTCACCATTTAAACAGGGTTACCACGAGCAGTACTTC. Encoded protein: CASSPFKQGYHEQYF.

V gene TRBV19 combines with J gene TRBJ2-7, with a possible D match to TRBD1 (5 bases). V was trimmed by 2 bases and J by 1 base, leaving 15 bases between them. This CDR3 has 16 residues. Germline CDR1 and CDR2: LNHDA and SQIVND (reference sequence). Here the CDR3 reads CASSIIGANPSYEQYF. For the CDR3, the DNA is TGTGCCAGTAGTATAATAGGGGCTAATCCTTCCTACGAGCAGTACTTC.

The rearrangement uses TRBV15 and TRBJ1-2; 7 bases agree with TRBD1. V shed 5 bases and J 3 bases; nucleotides not matched to a gene: 3. This CDR3 comprises 13 residues. Germline assignment: CDR1 LNHNV and CDR2 YYDKDF (reference sequence). The CDR3 region is CATSPGTDYGYTF. Written as DNA, the CDR3 is TGTGCCACCAGCCCAGGGACAGACTATGGCTACACCTTC.